The 27 T cell receptor beta chains below all came from one sample that was sequenced in a study of cytomegalovirus exposure and HLA in healthy donors. Amplification used 60 Vbeta primers and 13 Jbeta primers. Some clones are missing from TCRdb's copy, which holds only in-frame ones; the method was immunoSEQ multiplex PCR. This table holds 220,000 or so clones, 78% found once. Sequencing was carried out using PBMCs. These receptors were taken from a male donor in good health and CMV-seronegative.

The V gene is TRBV27, the J gene TRBJ1-2; D might be TRBD1 (6 bases). Trimming took off 8 bases at V and 4 bases at J, with 17 bases between the two ends. The V gene's germline CDR1 is MNHEY and CDR2 SMNVEV (reference sequence). This CDR3 is 14 amino acids long. The CDR3 loop is CASRTLQGTYGYTF. The CDR3 bases are TGTGCCAGCCGGACTCTACAGGGAACCTATGGCTACACCTTC.

V usage is TRBV10-1 and J usage is TRBJ2-1; unclear D gene. With 3 bases removed from V and 0 bases from J, the gap between germline ends came to 15 bases. Per the germline V gene, CDR1 is WNHNN and CDR2 is SYGVQD (reference sequence). The CDR3 contains 17 residues. CDR3 sequence reads: CASSDPHGRSSYNEQFF. CDR3 nucleotide sequence: TGCGCCAGCAGTGATCCACACGGCCGGAGCTCCTACAATGAGCAGTTCTTC.

This chain uses TRBV5-6 with TRBJ2-7, with 8 bases fitting TRBD2. The V gene end was trimmed by 6 bases and the J gene end by 6 bases; junction bases not matched to a gene: 11. The CDR3 is 14 amino acids. Germline CDR1 SGHDT, CDR2 YYEEEE. In DNA form, the CDR3 reads TGTGCCAGCAAGGTTTCCCCGGGGGGGCCCGAGCAGTACTTC. It codes for CASKVSPGGPEQYF.

The chain uses TRBV27 and TRBJ2-5; D may be TRBD1 (5 bases). The J call may not be correct, given that the DNA end is closer to TRBJ2-7. Germline V gene data show CDR1 as MNHEY and CDR2 as SMNVEV (reference sequence). The CDR3 spans 13 residues. The CDR3 region has the DNA TGTGCCAGCAGTTTCGACGACAGTTACGAGCAGTACTTC. As protein: CASSFDDSYEQYF.

The chain recombines TRBV7-2 with TRBJ2-1, with TRBD2 matching 9 bases. Germline CDR1 and CDR2: SGHTA and FQGNSA. Unmatched junction bases numbered 6, after V lost 6 bases and J lost 6 bases. The CDR3 totals 14 residues. CDR3 coding DNA: TGTGCCAGCAGGGCGGGAGGGCCTCTCAATGAGCAGTTCTTC. The encoded protein is CASRAGGPLNEQFF.

CDR3 nucleotides: TGTGCCAGCAGCTTGAAGGCAGGGCTCTCCTACGAGCAGTACTTC. Its protein product is CASSLKAGLSYEQYF. This chain uses TRBV5-4 with TRBJ2-7; the D gene is possibly TRBD1 (5 bases). This CDR3 is 15 amino acids long. Germline CDR1 SGHNT, CDR2 YYREEE (reference sequence). V lost 1 base and J 0 bases, leaving 11 bases between the germline ends.

This clone was seen a handful of times. The V gene is TRBV11-2, the J gene TRBJ2-3; a weak D match, TRBD2 (6 bases). The germline gives CDR1 SGHAT, CDR2 FQNNGV. The CDR3 length is 12 residues. V was shortened by 11 bases and J by 1 base, with 10 bases between the two germline ends. CDR3 loop: CAGGWGTDTQYF. The CDR3 nucleotides are TGTGCCGGGGGGTGGGGCACAGATACGCAGTATTTT.

The V and J genes are TRBV11-2 and TRBJ1-1; tentatively, D is TRBD1 (6 bases). The CDR3 extends over 13 amino acids. V gave up 5 bases and J gave up 11 bases, with 18 bases separating them. CDR1 SGHAT and CDR2 FQNNGV come from the germline V gene. CDR3 residues: CASSPTGYSSAFF. The DNA for the CDR3 is TGTGCCAGCAGCCCAACAGGGTATAGTTCGGCTTTCTTT.

V gene TRBV4-2 combines with J gene TRBJ1-2, with 7 bases lining up with TRBD1. The CDR3 loop spans 17 amino acids. Trimming at V came to 0 bases and at J to 2 bases, leaving 9 bases not matched to a gene. Looked up from germline, CDR1 is LGHNA and CDR2 is YNFKEQ. CDR3 coding DNA: TGTGCCAGCAGCCAAGAATTGAACAGGGGCGGAAACTATGGCTACACCTTC. It translates to CASSQELNRGGNYGYTF.

V is TRBV15 and J is TRBJ1-1; the D gene is possibly TRBD1 (5 bases). This CDR3 has 13 amino acids. Trimming left V 2 bases short and J 5 bases short, with 9 bases between. Germline CDR1 LNHNV, CDR2 YYDKDF (reference sequence). The CDR3 DNA follows: TGTGCCACCAGCAGACAGGGCGTAACTGAAGCTTTCTTT. This encodes CATSRQGVTEAFF. Variable domain in full (rest from reference TRBV15 and TRBJ1-1): DAMVIQNPRYQVTQFGKPVTLSCSQTLNHNVMYWYQQKSSQAPKLLFHYYDKDFNNEADTPDNFQSRRPNTSFCFLDIRSPGLGDTAMYLCATSRQGVTEAFFGQGTRLTVV.

V usage is TRBV2 and J usage is TRBJ1-4; possible D gene TRBD1, 5 bases. This CDR3 contains 13 residues. The V gene lost 3 bases and the J gene lost 7 bases, with 9 bases spanning the gap. CDR1 is SNHLY, CDR2 FYNNEI, per germline. The CDR3 reads CASSEGHREKLFF. The CDR3 bases are TGTGCCAGCAGTGAGGGGCATCGTGAAAAACTGTTTTTT.

The chain uses TRBV30 and TRBJ1-2, with D possibly TRBD1 on 5 matching bases. There are 12 residues in the CDR3. Germline V gene sequence: CDR1 GTSNPN, CDR2 SVGIG (reference sequence). With 3 bases removed from V and 4 bases from J, the gap between germline ends came to 9 bases. The CDR3 DNA follows: TGTGCCTGGAGGACGGGGGTCTATGGCTACACCTTC. Its translation is CAWRTGVYGYTF.

The rearrangement uses TRBV19 and TRBJ2-7, with D tentatively TRBD2 (5 bases). The CDR3 consists of 14 residues. Trimming took off 1 base at V and 0 bases at J, with 7 bases between the two ends. Germline CDR1 reads LNHDA; CDR2 reads SQIVND (reference sequence). In nucleotides, the CDR3 is TGTGCCAGTAGTATAGCCGGGAACTCCTACGAGCAGTACTTC. Its protein product is CASSIAGNSYEQYF.

This clone was detected only a few times. The V gene is TRBV21-1, the J gene TRBJ2-1; the table's D call TRBD2 went unverified against the DNA. TRBV21-1 is a known pseudogene. This CDR3 spans 16 amino acids. The CDR3 here is CASSPPSGRFNNEQFF. CDR3 in DNA: TGTGCCAGCAGCCCCCCTAGCGGGAGGTTTAACAATGAGCAGTTCTTC.

The chain employs TRBV5-1 and TRBJ2-3; TRBD2 might be the D (6 bases). The CDR3 has 15 residues. V dropped 4 bases and J dropped 6 bases, with 18 bases sitting between them. The germline gives CDR1 SGHRS, CDR2 YFSETQ. The CDR3 region is CASSPPKGSGDTQYF. As DNA, the CDR3 is TGCGCCAGCAGCCCCCCTAAAGGGAGCGGGGATACGCAGTATTTT.

CDR3 nucleotide sequence: TGTGCCAGTCAAAGTGGTCCAGGGGGGAGCACAGATACGCAGTATTTT. Its protein product is CASQSGPGGSTDTQYF. This chain joins TRBV19 and TRBJ2-3, with D possibly TRBD1 on 7 matching bases. The CDR3 extends over 16 amino acids. Trimming removed 8 bases from V and 0 bases from J, with 18 bases in between. From germline, CDR1 is LNHDA and CDR2 SQIVND (reference sequence).

The CDR3 DNA reads as TGTGCCAGCAGGGGGACTAGCGGGAGGGGAGATACGCAGTATTTT. Translation gives CASRGTSGRGDTQYF. The rearrangement joins TRBV2 to TRBJ2-3, with 16 bases that match TRBD2. With 6 bases clipped from V and 5 bases from J, the junction kept 2 bases outside the gene matches. The germline V gene encodes CDR1 SNHLY and CDR2 FYNNEI. The CDR3 consists of 15 residues.

The chain couples TRBV5-1 to TRBJ1-5; 11 nucleotides agree with TRBD1. Looked up from germline, CDR1 is SGHRS and CDR2 is YFSETQ. This CDR3 is 15 amino acids long. V lost 5 bases, J lost 7 bases, and 8 bases stayed unmatched. CDR3 sequence reads: CASRIGDRGNQPQHF. The CDR3 nucleotides are TGCGCCAGCAGAATAGGGGACAGGGGGAACCAGCCCCAGCATTTT.

This clone came up a few times. The V gene is TRBV4-1, the J gene TRBJ2-1; 10 bases match TRBD2. Germline V lookup: CDR1 MGHRA, CDR2 YSYEKL. The junction had 6 bases not matched to a gene; V was cut back by 3 bases and J by 7 bases. The CDR3 consists of 15 residues. CDR3 coding DNA: TGCGCCAGCAGCCAGACTAGCGGGTTGAGGAATGAGCAGTTCTTC. As protein: CASSQTSGLRNEQFF.

V gene TRBV28 combines with J gene TRBJ2-2; 9 bases are shared with TRBD1. This CDR3 is built from 14 residues. CDR1 is MDHEN, CDR2 SYDVKM, per germline. With 6 bases clipped from V and 3 bases from J, the junction kept 2 bases outside the gene matches. The CDR3 coding sequence is TGTGCCAGCAGCCGGACAGGGGACACCGGGGAGCTGTTTTTT. Translation: CASSRTGDTGELFF.

V is TRBV19 and J is TRBJ2-7; 11 bases line up with TRBD1. V trimming: 5 bases; J trimming: 2 bases; junction bases outside the gene matches: 5. Germline V gene sequence: CDR1 LNHDA, CDR2 SQIVND (reference sequence). The CDR3 extends over 15 amino acids. CDR3 protein: CASSDPGQGAYEQYF. CDR3 in DNA: TGTGCCAGTAGTGATCCGGGACAGGGGGCCTACGAGCAGTACTTC.

This clone is a singleton in its sample. V gene TRBV1 combines with J gene TRBJ2-5; TRBD1 was called by the table and not checked on the DNA. TRBV1 is annotated as a pseudogene. The CDR3 runs 13 residues. DNA for the CDR3: TGCACCAGCAGCCAAGACAGAAAGGAGACCCAGTACTTC. Translated: CTSSQDRKETQYF.

The chain couples TRBV7-2 to TRBJ2-5; no reliable D call. The J call may be in error: the DNA end matches TRBJ2-7 better. The CDR3 loop spans 14 amino acids. From germline, CDR1 is SGHTA and CDR2 FQGNSA. The CDR3: CASSKELSSYEQYF. Written as DNA, the CDR3 is TGTGCCAGCAGCAAGGAGCTATCCTCCTACGAGCAGTACTTC.

This chain joins TRBV7-2 and TRBJ1-1; D is undetermined. Germline V gene lookup returns CDR1 SGHTA and CDR2 FQGNSA. This CDR3 spans 11 amino acids. Trimming removed 1 base at V and 11 bases at J, with 8 bases between. The CDR3 here is CASSLETYAFF. Here the CDR3 DNA reads TGTGCCAGCAGCTTAGAGACTTATGCTTTCTTT.

The rearrangement links TRBV5-4 to TRBJ2-2, with TRBD1 matching 7 bases. The CDR3 has 13 amino acids. CDR1 SGHNT and CDR2 YYREEE come from the germline V gene (reference sequence). Unmatched junction bases numbered 2, after V lost 4 bases and J lost 5 bases. The CDR3 DNA is TGTGCCAGCAGCCTGGGACAGACCGGGGAGCTGTTTTTT. Amino acids: CASSLGQTGELFF.

The chain employs TRBV10-1 and TRBJ2-1, with a weak D call TRBD1 (6 bases). The CDR3 length is 15 residues. Germline V gene data show CDR1 as WNHNN and CDR2 as SYGVQD (reference sequence). V lost 6 bases and J lost 0, with 12 bases in between. CDR3 in DNA: TGCGCCAGCAGCAACAGGGTGAGCTCCTACAATGAGCAGTTCTTC. Its protein is CASSNRVSSYNEQFF.

V gene TRBV28 combines with J gene TRBJ2-7; possible D gene TRBD2, 5 bases. Trimming shortened V by 6 bases and J by 4 bases, and 7 bases separated the two germline ends. Looked up from germline, CDR1 is MDHEN and CDR2 is SYDVKM. The CDR3 covers 11 residues. CDR3 amino acids: CASREEYEQYF. The DNA for the CDR3 is TGTGCCAGCAGGGAGGAGTACGAGCAGTACTTC.